The clone carrying this TCR beta chain appeared a few times. Its antigen is as yet unknown. cDNA carried unique molecular identifiers, and a universal primer site was added by template switching. TCRdb fed the 5' RACE reads into MiXCR, producing one record per CDR3 protein. The table has about 460,000 distinct CDR3 sequences, about 14% seen once; the top ten hold 0.4% to 0.55%. Losses at the gene ends were 5 bases for V and 4 bases for J; bases not matched to a gene: 9. The V gene's germline CDR1 is MNHEY and CDR2 SVGAGI. The CDR3 covers 16 residues. Only healthy Caucasians were included as donors. The data belong to a study of identical twins. Notes on the study in general: The study drew conclusions from cross-sectional statistical analysis, not from following the same donors.

These data were also reused for a study on yellow fever vaccine responses in identical twins.

The chain couples TRBV6-5 to TRBJ2-2; 8 bases match TRBD1. The TCR was taken from a woman aged 18-29 years in good health. Sequenced input: CD4+ T cells sorted from blood. CDR3 DNA: TGTGCCAGCAGTACCCGACAGGGGCAGGGCACCGGGGAGCTGTTTTTT. Protein: CASSTRQGQGTGELFF.